This T cell receptor (beta chain) was captured by sequencing in a study of PD-L1 blockade in urothelial cancer. Study at large: Male patients with bladder-origin urothelial cancer numbered about nine tenths of the roughly 29.

Findings and caveats of the study: Tumor-associated clones in blood expanded more at 3 weeks in durable-benefit patients.

As concerns this clone: Its cognate antigen is unknown.

Each PCR contained spiked-in synthetic TCR analog templates. Method: immunoSEQ multiplex PCR; TCRdb's copy keeps in-frame clones and lacks some. Of 85,000 to 90,000 clones in the sample, under 90% were seen once. Time point noted: pretreatment peripheral blood. Sequencing used PBMCs, obtained around atezolizumab (anti-PD-L1) treatment. The source is a man between 60 and 70 years old with urothelial cancer.

CDR3 nucleotide sequence: TGTGCCAGCAGTGCGGATAGGAACCAGCCCCAGCATTTT. Protein: CASSADRNQPQHF. This chain joins TRBV6-5 and TRBJ1-5; D not resolved. V lost 5 bases and J 7 bases, leaving 12 bases between the germline ends. Germline V gene data show CDR1 as MNHEY and CDR2 as SVGAGI. The CDR3 contains 13 residues.